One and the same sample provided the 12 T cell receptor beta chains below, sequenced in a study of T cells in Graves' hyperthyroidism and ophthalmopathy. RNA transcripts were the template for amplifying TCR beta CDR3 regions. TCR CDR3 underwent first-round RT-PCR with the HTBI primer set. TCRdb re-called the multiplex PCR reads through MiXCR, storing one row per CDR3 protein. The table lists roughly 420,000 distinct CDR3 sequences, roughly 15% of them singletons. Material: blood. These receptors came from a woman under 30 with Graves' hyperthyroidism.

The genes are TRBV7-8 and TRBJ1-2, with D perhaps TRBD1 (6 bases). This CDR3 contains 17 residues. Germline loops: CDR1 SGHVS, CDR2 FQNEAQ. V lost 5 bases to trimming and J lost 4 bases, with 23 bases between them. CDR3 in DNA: TGTGCCAGCAGCCCCTATCTTACAGGGTCTTTCAGCTATGGCTACACCTTC. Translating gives CASSPYLTGSFSYGYTF.

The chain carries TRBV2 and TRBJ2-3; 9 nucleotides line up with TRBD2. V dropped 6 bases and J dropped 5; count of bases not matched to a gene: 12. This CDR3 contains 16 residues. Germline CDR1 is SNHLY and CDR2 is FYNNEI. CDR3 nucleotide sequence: TGTGCCAGCAGCCGGGGAATAGCGGGAGCTCGAGATACGCAGTATTTT. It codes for CASSRGIAGARDTQYF.

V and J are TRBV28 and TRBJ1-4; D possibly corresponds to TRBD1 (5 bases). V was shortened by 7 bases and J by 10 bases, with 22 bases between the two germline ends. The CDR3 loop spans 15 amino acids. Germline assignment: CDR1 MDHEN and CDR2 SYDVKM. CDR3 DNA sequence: TGTGCCAGCATAGGGGCCCCCGGGGGGAGAATAAAACTGTTTTTT. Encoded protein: CASIGAPGGRIKLFF.

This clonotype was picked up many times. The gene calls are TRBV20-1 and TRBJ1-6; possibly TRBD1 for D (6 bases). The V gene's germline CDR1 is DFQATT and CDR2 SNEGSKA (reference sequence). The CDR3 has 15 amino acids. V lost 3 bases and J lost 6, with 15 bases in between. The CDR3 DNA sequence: TGCAGTGCTAGTGGCGGGACAAGGGGTAATTCACCCCTCCACTTT. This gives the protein CSASGGTRGNSPLHF.

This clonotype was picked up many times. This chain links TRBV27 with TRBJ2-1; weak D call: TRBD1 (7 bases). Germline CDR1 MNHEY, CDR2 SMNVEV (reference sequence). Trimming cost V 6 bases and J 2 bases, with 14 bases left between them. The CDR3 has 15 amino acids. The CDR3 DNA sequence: TGTGCCAGCAGCCCGCCAGGGGGGACCTACAATGAGCAGTTCTTC. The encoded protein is CASSPPGGTYNEQFF.

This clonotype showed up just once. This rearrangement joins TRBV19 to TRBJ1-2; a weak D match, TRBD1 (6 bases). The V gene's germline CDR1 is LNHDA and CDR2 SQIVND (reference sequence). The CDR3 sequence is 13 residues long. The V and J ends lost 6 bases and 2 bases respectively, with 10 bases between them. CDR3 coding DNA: TGTGCCAGTAGGGGGGGGGGCAACTATGGCTACACCTTC. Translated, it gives CASRGGGNYGYTF.

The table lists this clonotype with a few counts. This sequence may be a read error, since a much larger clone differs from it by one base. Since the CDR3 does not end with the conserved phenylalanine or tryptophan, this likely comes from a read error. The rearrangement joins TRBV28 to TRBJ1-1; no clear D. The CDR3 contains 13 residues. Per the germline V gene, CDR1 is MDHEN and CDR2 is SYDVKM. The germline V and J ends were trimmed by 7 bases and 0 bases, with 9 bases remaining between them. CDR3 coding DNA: TGTGCCAGCAAAGGCCCCATGAACACTGAAGCTTTCTCT. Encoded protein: CASKGPMNTEAFS.

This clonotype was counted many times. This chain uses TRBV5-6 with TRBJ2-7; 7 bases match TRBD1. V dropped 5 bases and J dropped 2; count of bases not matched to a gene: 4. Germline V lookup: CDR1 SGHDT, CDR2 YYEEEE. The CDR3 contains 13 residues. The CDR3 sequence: CASSLGGTYEQYF. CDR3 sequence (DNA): TGTGCCAGCAGTTTAGGGGGCACCTACGAGCAGTACTTC.

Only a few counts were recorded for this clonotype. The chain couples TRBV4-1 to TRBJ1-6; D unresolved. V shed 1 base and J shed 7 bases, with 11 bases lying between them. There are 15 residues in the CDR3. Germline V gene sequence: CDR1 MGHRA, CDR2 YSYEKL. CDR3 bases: TGCGCCAGCAGCCAAGTGGGCCACGAAAATTCACCCCTCCACTTT. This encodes CASSQVGHENSPLHF.

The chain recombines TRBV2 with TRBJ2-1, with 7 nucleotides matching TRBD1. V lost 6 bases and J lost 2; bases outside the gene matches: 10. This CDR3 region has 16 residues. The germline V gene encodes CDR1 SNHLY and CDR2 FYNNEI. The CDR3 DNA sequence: TGTGCCAGCAGCCGAACCGGGACAGCAGCCTACAATGAGCAGTTCTTC. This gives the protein CASSRTGTAAYNEQFF.

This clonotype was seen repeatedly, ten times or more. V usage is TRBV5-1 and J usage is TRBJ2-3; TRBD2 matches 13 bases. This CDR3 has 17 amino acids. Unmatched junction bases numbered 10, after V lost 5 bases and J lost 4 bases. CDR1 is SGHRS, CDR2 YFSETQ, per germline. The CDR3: CASSWTTSGRGPDTQYF. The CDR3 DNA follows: TGCGCCAGCAGTTGGACAACTAGCGGGAGGGGTCCAGATACGCAGTATTTT.

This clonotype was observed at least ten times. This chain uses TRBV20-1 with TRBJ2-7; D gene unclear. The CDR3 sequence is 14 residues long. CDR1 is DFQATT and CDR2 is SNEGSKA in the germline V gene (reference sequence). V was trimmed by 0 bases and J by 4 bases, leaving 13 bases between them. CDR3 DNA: TGCAGTGCTAGAGATTCCGGGTCGCGATACGAGCAGTACTTC. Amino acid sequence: CSARDSGSRYEQYF.